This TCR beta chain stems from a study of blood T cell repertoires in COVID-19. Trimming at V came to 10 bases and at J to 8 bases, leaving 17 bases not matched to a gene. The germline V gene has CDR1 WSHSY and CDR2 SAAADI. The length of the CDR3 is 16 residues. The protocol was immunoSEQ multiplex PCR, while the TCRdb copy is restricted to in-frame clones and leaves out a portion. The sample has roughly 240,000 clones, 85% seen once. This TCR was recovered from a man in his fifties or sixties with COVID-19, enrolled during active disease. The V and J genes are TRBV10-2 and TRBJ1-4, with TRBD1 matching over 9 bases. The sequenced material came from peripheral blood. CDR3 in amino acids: CATTGATGQGNEKLFF. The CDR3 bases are TGCGCCACAACGGGGGCAACGGGACAGGGAAACGAAAAACTGTTTTTT.